Shown below are 17 T cell receptor beta chains from a single sample sequenced in a study of T cell repertoires in cytomegalovirus infection. TCRdb re-called the reads with MiXCR, one entry per CDR3 protein. This table has hundreds of thousands of distinct CDR3 sequences, 20% to 25% appearing once. Sequencing was performed on CD8+ T cells from PBMCs. The receptors derive from a human donor in good health (CMV status not recorded). Some clones in this sample may be carry-over from other donors' samples.

CDR3 bases: TGTGCCAGCAGCCCCCTGGGGGATAGGAGCAATCAGCCCCAGCATTTT. This sequence encodes CASSPLGDRSNQPQHF. V usage is TRBV7-9 and J usage is TRBJ1-5; D perhaps matches TRBD1 (5 bases). Germline V gene sequence: CDR1 SEHNR, CDR2 FQNEAQ (reference sequence). The CDR3 consists of 16 residues. Trimming took 5 bases from V and 1 from J, leaving 15 bases between them.

In this sample, this clonotype turned up a few times. This rearrangement joins TRBV20-1 to TRBJ2-1; tentative D call: TRBD1 (6 bases). Trimming removed 1 base at V and 2 bases at J, with 21 bases between. The germline CDR1 and CDR2 sequences are DFQATT and SNEGSKA (reference sequence). This CDR3 is 18 amino acids long. The DNA for the CDR3 is TGCAGTGCTAGAGGGTACTCCGGGACAAAATTTCCCTACAATGAGCAGTTCTTC. This encodes CSARGYSGTKFPYNEQFF.

This clonotype has a handful of counts. DNA for the CDR3: TGTGCCACCAGCAGAGATCGAGCCCCGAACACCGGGGAGCTGTTTTTT. Its protein product is CATSRDRAPNTGELFF. This sequence joins TRBV15 and TRBJ2-2, with D uncertain. CDR3 length equals 16 residues. V dropped 0 bases and J dropped 0 bases, with 8 bases sitting between them. Germline V CDR1 and CDR2: LNHNV, YYDKDF (reference sequence).

This clonotype was seen many times. CDR3 region: CASSSSTGWNEQFF. DNA of the CDR3: TGTGCCAGCAGCTCATCGACAGGGTGGAATGAGCAGTTCTTC. The chain recombines TRBV7-6 with TRBJ2-1, with 7 positions matching TRBD1. Losses at the gene ends were 4 bases for V and 7 bases for J; bases not matched to a gene: 7. The germline gives CDR1 SGHVS, CDR2 FNYEAQ. The CDR3 extends over 14 amino acids. Supplemented by reference TRBV7-6 and TRBJ2-1, the full variable domain reads GAGVSQSPRYKVTKRGQDVALRCDPISGHVSLYWYRQALGQGPEFLTYFNYEAQQDKSGLPNDRFSAERPEGSISTLTIQRTEQRDSAMYRCASSSSTGWNEQFFGPGTRLTVL.

J is TRBJ2-1 and V is TRBV5-8, with 11 bases that match TRBD1. In germline, CDR1 is SGHTS, CDR2 YDEGEE. CDR3 length: 16 residues. J gave up 6 bases and V 4 bases, and 9 bases lay outside the gene matches. CDR3 sequence: CASSGGDRGKVNEQFF. In nucleotides, the CDR3 is TGTGCCAGCAGCGGGGGGGACAGGGGGAAGGTCAATGAGCAGTTCTTC.

This clonotype was counted ten times or more. The CDR3 protein is CASSLRGMNTEAFF. The CDR3 nucleotides are TGTGCCAGCAGCCTGAGGGGGATGAACACTGAAGCTTTCTTT. This chain connects TRBV28 to TRBJ1-1, with D maybe TRBD1 (6 bases). Trimming took off 6 bases at V and 0 bases at J, with 11 bases between the two ends. The CDR3 is made up of 14 amino acids. Per germline, CDR1 MDHEN and CDR2 SYDVKM.

Many counts were recorded for this clonotype. The chain joins TRBV6-1 to TRBJ2-3; 7 bases are a match to TRBD1. The CDR3 loop spans 16 amino acids. The germline V gene encodes CDR1 MNHNS and CDR2 SASEGT. Trimming at V came to 5 bases and at J to 2 bases, leaving 10 bases not matched to a gene. The CDR3 DNA reads TGTGCCAGCAGTCCAACCGACAGGGCCCTCACAGATACGCAGTATTTT. Its protein product is CASSPTDRALTDTQYF.

The chain combines TRBV20-1 with TRBJ2-2; perhaps TRBD1 as D (6 bases). V dropped 4 bases and J dropped 3 bases, with 18 bases sitting between them. Germline CDR1 is DFQATT and CDR2 is SNEGSKA (reference sequence). The CDR3 length is 16 residues. CDR3 nucleotide sequence: TGCAGTGCTACTCATCAGACAGGTTCTTACACCGGGGAGCTGTTTTTT. The encoded protein is CSATHQTGSYTGELFF.

This clonotype was picked up a small number of times. The chain has TRBV6-2 or TRBV6-3 and TRBJ2-1, with D possibly being TRBD1 or TRBD2 (6 bases each). The V end lost 6 bases, the J end lost 3 bases, and 12 bases lay between the germline ends. The CDR3 loop spans 14 amino acids. The V gene's germline CDR1 is MNHEY and CDR2 SVGEGT. CDR3 in DNA: TGTGCCAGCAGCGGGGGCATAGGCTACAATGAGCAGTTCTTC. Translating it yields CASSGGIGYNEQFF.

The V call is TRBV7-9, the J call TRBJ1-2; D unresolved. The V end was cut by 1 base, the J end by 6 bases, with 12 bases between. The CDR3 has 14 amino acids. Germline V gives CDR1 SEHNR, CDR2 FQNEAQ (reference sequence). Here the CDR3 DNA reads TGTGCCAGCAGCTTAGTTCGGTACAGAAATGGCTACACCTTC. This encodes CASSLVRYRNGYTF.

The chain joins TRBV10-3 to TRBJ2-7, with D possibly matching TRBD1 (5 bases). Trimming stripped 4 bases from V and 3 bases from J, with 16 bases between. The CDR3 is 15 residues long. Looked up from germline, CDR1 is ENHRY and CDR2 is SYGVKD. In nucleotides, the CDR3 is TGTGCCATCAGTGTCTCGACAGCCTTCTACTACGAGCAGTACTTC. It is translated as CAISVSTAFYYEQYF.

This clonotype was picked up many times. This rearrangement joins TRBV14 to TRBJ2-1; D unclear. Germline-derived CDR1 and CDR2 are SGHDN and FVKESK. The V gene lost 4 bases and the J gene lost 3 bases, with 16 bases spanning the gap. The CDR3 is made up of 16 amino acids. CDR3 nucleotides: TGTGCCAGCAGCCTTACGAAAGGGCGCTTCTACAATGAGCAGTTCTTC. This translates into CASSLTKGRFYNEQFF.

This clonotype was seen only a few times. The rearrangement links TRBV7-9 to TRBJ2-3, with 8 bases fitting TRBD1. The V segment lost 5 bases and the J segment 2 bases; nucleotides outside the gene matches: 9. CDR3 size: 16 residues. The germline V gene encodes CDR1 SEHNR and CDR2 FQNEAQ (reference sequence). The CDR3 region has the DNA TGTGCCAGCAGCCCAGGGGGCGAGGCCGCCACAGATACGCAGTATTTT. Translating gives CASSPGGEAATDTQYF.

This clonotype was counted a few times. The V call is TRBV5-4, the J call TRBJ2-1, with D possibly being TRBD1 (6 bases). From germline, CDR1 is SGHNT and CDR2 YYREEE (reference sequence). The V and J ends lost 5 bases and 7 bases respectively, with 10 bases between them. The length of the CDR3 is 12 residues. The CDR3 loop reads CASSHRVNEQFF. In DNA, the CDR3 is TGTGCCAGCAGTCACAGGGTGAATGAGCAGTTCTTC.

The chain couples TRBV27 to TRBJ2-1; D is ambiguous. This CDR3 has 15 residues. Trimming took off 2 bases at V and 5 bases at J, with 13 bases between the two ends. Germline CDR1 MNHEY, CDR2 SMNVEV (reference sequence). For the CDR3, the DNA is TGTGCCAGCAGTTTAGCCGCAGGTCATAACAATGAGCAGTTCTTC. Its translation is CASSLAAGHNNEQFF.

This sequence joins TRBV6-6 and TRBJ2-5; D call uncertain. The CDR3 contains 13 residues. Per the germline V gene, CDR1 is MNHNY and CDR2 is SVGAGI (reference sequence). The V and J ends lost 2 bases and 9 bases respectively, with 13 bases between them. DNA of the CDR3: TGTGCCAGCAGTTACAACGGTTTGAGGTCCCAGTACTTC. It specifies CASSYNGLRSQYF.

This clonotype has a handful of counts. The chain recombines TRBV28 with TRBJ2-5, with D tentatively TRBD2 (6 bases). CDR1 is MDHEN and CDR2 is SYDVKM in the germline V gene. CDR3 size: 13 residues. Trimming removed 7 bases at V and 4 bases at J, with 13 bases between. DNA for the CDR3: TGTGCCAGCATCTCGGGGGTTCCAGAGACCCAGTACTTC. Protein: CASISGVPETQYF.